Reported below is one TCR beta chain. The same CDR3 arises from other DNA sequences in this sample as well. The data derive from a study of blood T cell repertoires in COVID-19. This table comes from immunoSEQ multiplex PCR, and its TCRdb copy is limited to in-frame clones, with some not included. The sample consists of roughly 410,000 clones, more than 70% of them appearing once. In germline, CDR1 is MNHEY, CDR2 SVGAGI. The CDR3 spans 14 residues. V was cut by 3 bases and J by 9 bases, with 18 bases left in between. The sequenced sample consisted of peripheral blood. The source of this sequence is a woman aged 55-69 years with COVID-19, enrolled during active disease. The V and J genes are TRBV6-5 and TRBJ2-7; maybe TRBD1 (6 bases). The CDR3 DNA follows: TGTGCCAGCAGTTATGGACAGCCTCCCATCGCGCAGTACTTC. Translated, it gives CASSYGQPPIAQYF.